This T cell receptor (beta chain) was sequenced during a study of cytomegalovirus exposure and HLA in healthy donors. Study observations and caveats: A list of 150 or so TCR beta chains associated with cytomegalovirus was given. A highly shared variant cluster was judged a likely technical artifact. An analysis done earlier found most TCR beta V segments productive about 87% or about 30% of the time. In a later analysis, CMV-associated beta chains were mostly HLA-associated, it appeared.

This PCR relied on a set of 60 Vbeta primers and 13 Jbeta primers. Clones were sequenced by immunoSEQ multiplex PCR, and TCRdb holds only the in-frame ones, with some missing. Counted here are about 180,000 clones, over 75% occurring once; the ten biggest clones make up 0.5% to 0.55%. The V segment lost 1 base and the J segment 8 bases; nucleotides outside the gene matches: 7. Looked up from germline, CDR1 is SGHTA and CDR2 is FQGNSA. The CDR3 sequence is 17 residues long. Concerning this clone: Its specificity is not known.

This clonotype was sampled from a woman between 45 and 60 years old in good health and CMV-seronegative. The genes are TRBV7-2 and TRBJ2-2; TRBD2 matches at 13 bases. Sequenced material: PBMCs. CDR3 DNA: TGTGCCAGCAGCTTAGTCGGACTAGCGGGAGTAACGGGGGAGCTGTTTTTT. Its protein product is CASSLVGLAGVTGELFF. Filled out from reference TRBV7-2 and TRBJ2-2, the complete variable domain reads GAGVSQSPSNKVTEKGKDVELRCDPISGHTALYWYRQSLGQGLEFLIYFQGNSAPDKSGLPSDRFSAERTGGSVSTLTIQRTQQEDSAVYLCASSLVGLAGVTGELFFGEGSRLTVL.